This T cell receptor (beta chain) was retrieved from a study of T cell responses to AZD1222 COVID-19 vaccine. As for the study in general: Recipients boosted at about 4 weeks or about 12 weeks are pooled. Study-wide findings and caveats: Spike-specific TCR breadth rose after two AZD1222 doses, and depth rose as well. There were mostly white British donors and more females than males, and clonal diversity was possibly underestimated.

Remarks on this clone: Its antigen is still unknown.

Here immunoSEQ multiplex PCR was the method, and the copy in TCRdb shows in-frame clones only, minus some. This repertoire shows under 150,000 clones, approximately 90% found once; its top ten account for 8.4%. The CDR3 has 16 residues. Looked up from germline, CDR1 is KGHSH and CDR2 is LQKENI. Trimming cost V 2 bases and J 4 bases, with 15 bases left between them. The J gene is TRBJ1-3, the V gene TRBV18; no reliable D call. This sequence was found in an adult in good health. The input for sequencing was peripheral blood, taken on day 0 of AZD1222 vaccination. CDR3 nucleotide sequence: TGTGCCAGCTCACCAGGAGAGACTATCGCAGGAAACACCATATATTTT. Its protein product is CASSPGETIAGNTIYF.